These 13 T cell receptor beta chains came from one sample sequenced in a study of blood T cells in healthy people across ages. A second about 7 to 11 cycle PCR used barcoded and J-beta primers. One entry per CDR3 protein, called by TCRdb with MiXCR from the 5' RACE reads. The repertoire includes 800,000 to 950,000 distinct CDR3 sequences, about 44% of them detected once, and roughly 13% sits in the top ten. Sequenced: blood. These receptors were taken from a man aged 25-45 years in good health.

The chain carries TRBV28 and TRBJ2-7, with TRBD2 identical over 7 bases. J gave up 0 bases and V 2 bases, and 4 bases lay outside the gene matches. The CDR3 sequence is 15 residues long. Germline loops: CDR1 MDHEN, CDR2 SYDVKM. CDR3 nucleotide sequence: TGTGCCAGCAGTTTAGGGGGGGAGACCTCCTACGAGCAGTACTTC. Its protein is CASSLGGETSYEQYF.

This clonotype was counted only a few times. This chain joins TRBV6-6 and TRBJ2-7; D call uncertain. V was trimmed by 4 bases and J by 1 base, leaving 11 bases between them. Germline V CDR1 and CDR2: MNHNY, SVGAGI (reference sequence). The CDR3 totals 14 residues. The CDR3 spells CASSLTRASYEQYF. The CDR3 DNA sequence: TGTGCCAGCAGTTTGACTCGTGCTTCCTACGAGCAGTACTTC.

This clonotype has just a few counts. The V call is TRBV3-1, the J call TRBJ2-7; tentatively, D is TRBD1 (5 bases). The CDR3 has 14 residues. Germline assignment: CDR1 LGHDT and CDR2 YNNKEL (reference sequence). V shed 4 bases and J shed 2 bases, with 12 bases lying between them. CDR3: CASSPFQGPYEQYF. CDR3 coding DNA: TGTGCCAGCAGCCCCTTCCAGGGTCCCTACGAGCAGTACTTC.

The rearrangement joins TRBV7-2 to TRBJ2-5; D call uncertain. CDR3 length: 14 residues. V was clipped by 1 base and J by 4 bases, with 10 bases between them. The V gene's germline CDR1 is SGHTA and CDR2 FQGNSA. The CDR3 bases are TGTGCCAGCAGCTTAGGGGGTATTGGAGAGACCCAGTACTTC. Translating gives CASSLGGIGETQYF.

J is TRBJ1-1 and V is TRBV30, with D hard to call. Germline lookup yields CDR1 GTSNPN and CDR2 SVGIG (reference sequence). This CDR3 has 14 residues. V lost 0 bases and J lost 3, with 11 bases in between. CDR3 residues: CAWSVGGLDTEAFF. The CDR3 nucleotides are TGTGCCTGGAGTGTGGGAGGCCTGGACACTGAAGCTTTCTTT.

This chain joins TRBV12-3 or TRBV12-4 and TRBJ1-6; 8 bases fit TRBD1. J gave up 9 bases and V 5 bases, and 9 bases lay outside the gene matches. The CDR3 is made up of 15 amino acids. The CDR3 loop is CASSPRQGKGSPLHF. The CDR3 DNA follows: TGTGCCAGCAGTCCACGACAGGGGAAGGGTTCACCCCTCCACTTT.

The chain uses TRBV20-1 and TRBJ2-1, with TRBD2 as a possible D gene (7 bases). V lost 7 bases, J lost 7 bases, and 20 bases lay in between. The CDR3 length is 14 residues. Germline loops: CDR1 DFQATT, CDR2 SNEGSKA (reference sequence). This CDR3 reads CSVPGRGAQNEQFF. DNA for the CDR3: TGCAGTGTCCCGGGACGGGGGGCGCAAAATGAGCAGTTCTTC.

This clonotype was seen a few times. This chain links TRBV29-1 with TRBJ2-5; D is possibly TRBD1 or TRBD2 (5 bases each). V lost 6 bases to trimming and J lost 11 bases, with 22 bases between them. Germline values: CDR1 SQVTM, CDR2 ANQGSEA. The CDR3 loop spans 13 amino acids. Here the CDR3 DNA reads TGCAGCGTAAGCTTCGAGAGGTTGGGGGAGCAGTACTTC. It yields the protein CSVSFERLGEQYF.

This clonotype was detected a few times. The chain joins TRBV12-3 or TRBV12-4 to TRBJ2-3, with D unclear. V was pared by 8 bases and J by 0 bases, with 9 bases between. This CDR3 is built from 13 residues. The CDR3 sequence: CASGRSSTDTQYF. In DNA, the CDR3 is TGTGCCAGCGGACGGTCTAGCACAGATACGCAGTATTTT.

This clonotype was seen a few times. V is TRBV7-3 and J is TRBJ2-1; tentatively, D is TRBD2 (6 bases). CDR1 and CDR2 from the germline V gene are SGHTA and FQGTGA. V was trimmed by 5 bases and J by 0 bases, leaving 11 bases between them. There are 15 residues in the CDR3. The CDR3 reads CASSADGGSYNEQFF. In nucleotides, the CDR3 is TGTGCCAGCAGCGCCGACGGGGGCTCCTACAATGAGCAGTTCTTC.

J is TRBJ1-5 and V is TRBV20-1, with D tentatively TRBD1 (5 bases). Trimming left V 6 bases short and J 0 bases short, with 12 bases between. The CDR3 runs to 14 residues. CDR1 is DFQATT, CDR2 SNEGSKA, per germline (reference sequence). The CDR3 DNA reads as TGCAGTGCACTCGACAGCCGTAGCAATCAGCCCCAGCATTTT. It encodes CSALDSRSNQPQHF.

This clonotype was observed a few times. This chain connects TRBV9 to TRBJ2-5; D tentatively reads TRBD1 or TRBD2 (7 bases each). The V gene lost 3 bases and the J gene lost 5 bases, with 17 bases spanning the gap. Germline-derived CDR1 and CDR2 are SGDLS and YYNGEE. CDR3 size: 15 residues. CDR3 in amino acids: CASSAIQGRAETQYF. DNA for the CDR3: TGTGCCAGCAGCGCAATACAGGGGAGGGCGGAGACCCAGTACTTC.

V is TRBV6-2 or TRBV6-3 and J is TRBJ2-7, with D maybe TRBD1 (5 bases). V gave up 2 bases and J gave up 2 bases, with 10 bases separating them. The CDR3 is 14 residues long. In germline, CDR1 is MNHEY, CDR2 SVGEGT. For the CDR3, the DNA is TGTGCCAGCAGTTACCAGGCAGGGACCTACGAGCAGTACTTC. The encoded protein is CASSYQAGTYEQYF.